The 20 T cell receptor beta chains presented below share a single source sample, sequenced in a study of shared clonotypes between healthy human individuals. The table came from immunoSEQ multiplex PCR; TCRdb's copy has only in-frame clones and leaves some out. The sample shows hundreds of thousands of clones, 73% of them seen only once. The sample consisted of memory CD4+ T cells sorted from blood. Documented subset: CD45RA-negative fraction. The receptors stem from a man aged 25 to 40 in good health.

The chain combines TRBV7-2 with TRBJ2-3, with a tentative D call TRBD2 (6 bases). CDR3 length: 16 amino acids. V was pared by 0 bases and J by 1 base, with 11 bases between. Germline V gene sequence: CDR1 SGHTA, CDR2 FQGNSA. CDR3 DNA sequence: TGTGCCAGCAGCTTAGCGGGCGGGGCGGGCACAGATACGCAGTATTTT. The encoded protein is CASSLAGGAGTDTQYF.

A note on this clone: The junction does not match germline at one end; this may be a read error. V is TRBV19 and J is TRBJ2-7; TRBD2 aligns across 8 bases. Germline CDR1 and CDR2: LNHDA and SQIVND (reference sequence). This CDR3 spans 16 amino acids. In DNA, the CDR3 is TGTGCCAGTAGTATTTACCCCAGCGGGAGCTCCCACGAGCAGTACTTC. Its protein product is CASSIYPSGSSHEQYF.

The chain joins TRBV6-5 to TRBJ2-7; a possible D gene is TRBD2 (5 bases). Germline V lookup: CDR1 MNHEY, CDR2 SVGAGI. The V end was cut by 2 bases, the J end by 4 bases, with 6 bases between. This CDR3 contains 12 residues. CDR3 region: CASSYEGYEQYF. The CDR3 region has the DNA TGTGCCAGCAGTTACGAGGGATACGAGCAGTACTTC.

This clone occurred a few times. V and J are TRBV5-1 and TRBJ2-2, with unresolved D. Germline assignment: CDR1 SGHRS and CDR2 YFSETQ. Trimming shortened V by 4 bases and J by 2 bases, and 9 bases separated the two germline ends. The CDR3 is made up of 14 amino acids. CDR3 in amino acids: CASSPLTNTGELFF. In DNA, the CDR3 is TGCGCCAGCAGCCCACTCACTAACACCGGGGAGCTGTTTTTT.

The chain recombines TRBV6-5 with TRBJ2-7; perhaps TRBD2 as D (6 bases). CDR1 is MNHEY, CDR2 SVGAGI, per germline. Trimming took off 5 bases at V and 3 bases at J, with 8 bases between the two ends. The CDR3 consists of 12 residues. In DNA, the CDR3 is TGTGCCAGCAGTGCCGGGGGCTACGAGCAGTACTTC. The encoded protein is CASSAGGYEQYF.

The rearrangement joins TRBV5-4 to TRBJ2-5, with D tentatively TRBD1 or TRBD2 (5 bases each). CDR1 is SGHNT, CDR2 YYREEE, per germline (reference sequence). The CDR3 is 15 amino acids. Trimming took off 4 bases at V and 5 bases at J, with 18 bases between the two ends. DNA for the CDR3: TGTGCCAGCAGCCCCAGCCAGGGTCGCGGGGAGACCCAGTACTTC. This sequence encodes CASSPSQGRGETQYF. The full variable domain, rest sourced from reference TRBV5-4 and TRBJ2-5, is ETGVTQSPTHLIKTRGQQVTLRCSSQSGHNTVSWYQQALGQGPQFIFQYYREEENGRGNFPPRFSGLQFPNYSSELNVNALELDDSALYLCASSPSQGRGETQYFGPGTRLLVL.

This clone was detected a few times. V usage is TRBV29-1 and J usage is TRBJ2-7, with 9 bases aligning to TRBD2. The CDR3 spans 13 residues. The trim removed 4 bases at V and 4 bases at J, leaving 5 bases unmatched. Germline V gene sequence: CDR1 SQVTM, CDR2 ANQGSEA. In DNA, the CDR3 is TGCAGCGTTGGCGGGAGGGCCGGATACGAGCAGTACTTC. Protein: CSVGGRAGYEQYF.

As concerns this clone: A much larger clone lies one base from this, so it may be a read error. DNA for the CDR3: TGTGCAAGGCGTTGCGGGGCAGGGGGTTTTTACGAGCAGTACTTC. Translation: CARRCGAGGFYEQYF. The chain is built from TRBV12-2 and TRBJ2-7; the listed D gene, TRBD1, was not tested against the DNA. TRBV12-2 is listed as a pseudogene. There are 15 residues in the CDR3.

The chain combines TRBV21-1 with TRBJ1-5. TRBV21-1 is reported as a pseudogene. The CDR3 has 16 residues. CDR3 loop: CASSKGRGGRDQPQHF. The CDR3 DNA follows: TGTGCCAGCAGCAAAGGTCGGGGGGGGAGGGATCAGCCCCAGCATTTT.

The chain couples TRBV2 to TRBJ2-3; 11 nucleotides match TRBD2. Germline CDR1 is SNHLY and CDR2 is FYNNEI. V gave up 5 bases and J gave up 2 bases; unmatched junction bases: 9. The CDR3 contains 17 residues. CDR3 loop: CASSHPGTSGYTDTQYF. The DNA for the CDR3 is TGTGCCAGCAGTCATCCCGGGACTAGCGGTTACACAGATACGCAGTATTTT.

This clone was observed a few times. This chain uses TRBV14 with TRBJ2-7; 9 nucleotides align to TRBD2. The ends lost 1 base at V and 3 bases at J; junction bases unmatched: 7. Germline V gives CDR1 SGHDN, CDR2 FVKESK. There are 16 residues in the CDR3. The CDR3 reads CASSQGFSGSNYEQYF. The CDR3 bases are TGTGCCAGCAGCCAAGGTTTTAGCGGGAGTAACTACGAGCAGTACTTC.

Of note for this clone: At the DNA level, this CDR3 is encoded by other sequences in the same sample as well. Here the CDR3 reads CASSLAAGQETQYF. The DNA for the CDR3 is TGCGCCAGCAGCTTGGCGGCGGGACAAGAGACCCAGTACTTC. This chain uses TRBV5-1 with TRBJ2-5; a possible D gene is TRBD2 (6 bases). Germline assignment: CDR1 SGHRS and CDR2 YFSETQ. V lost 0 bases, J lost 2 bases, and 8 bases lay in between. This CDR3 spans 14 amino acids.

The chain uses TRBV5-4 and TRBJ2-7, with no clear D. CDR1 is SGHNT and CDR2 is YYREEE in the germline V gene (reference sequence). This CDR3 comprises 13 residues. V lost 0 bases to trimming and J lost 3 bases, with 7 bases between them. The chain's CDR3 is CASSLGTYYEQYF. In DNA, the CDR3 is TGTGCCAGCAGCTTGGGGACGTACTACGAGCAGTACTTC.

The chain is built from TRBV29-1 and TRBJ1-4, with D uncertain. Per the germline V gene, CDR1 is SQVTM and CDR2 is ANQGSEA. The ends were cut back, 5 bases at V and 0 bases at J, with 7 bases in the middle. This CDR3 spans 13 amino acids. The CDR3 DNA reads TGCAGCGTTTTGGGAGCAACTAATGAAAAACTGTTTTTT. It is translated as CSVLGATNEKLFF.

V is TRBV11-2 and J is TRBJ1-1, with a weak D call TRBD1 (5 bases). Germline CDR1 reads SGHAT; CDR2 reads FQNNGV. Trimming pared 5 bases from V and 4 bases from J, leaving 17 bases between. There are 15 residues in the CDR3. In nucleotides, the CDR3 is TGTGCCAGCAGCCCAAGCGGCAGGGTTGCCACTGAAGCTTTCTTT. It codes for CASSPSGRVATEAFF.

The rearrangement joins TRBV5-8 to TRBJ2-2; D unresolved. The germline gives CDR1 SGHTS, CDR2 YDEGEE. CDR3 length: 14 residues. Trimming took 5 bases from V and 0 from J, leaving 8 bases between them. DNA for the CDR3: TGTGCCAGCAGTTTTACACCGAACACCGGGGAGCTGTTTTTT. Its protein product is CASSFTPNTGELFF. Filled out from reference TRBV5-8 and TRBJ2-2, the complete variable domain reads EAGVTQSPTHLIKTRGQQATLRCSPISGHTSVYWYQQALGLGLQFLLWYDEGEERNRGNFPPRFSGRQFPNYSSELNVNALELEDSALYLCASSFTPNTGELFFGEGSRLTVL.

This chain connects TRBV5-4 to TRBJ1-1; D call uncertain. V was pared by 3 bases and J by 2 bases, with 14 bases between. CDR1 is SGHNT and CDR2 is YYREEE in the germline V gene (reference sequence). CDR3 length equals 15 residues. This CDR3 is CASSSQAGINTEAFF. In DNA form, the CDR3 reads TGTGCCAGCAGCTCCCAGGCGGGGATAAACACTGAAGCTTTCTTT.

This chain's CDR3 is CASSLSGSLRKETQYF. The CDR3 coding sequence is TGTGCCAGCAGCTTATCCGGAAGCTTAAGAAAAGAGACCCAGTACTTC. V gene TRBV7-2 combines with J gene TRBJ2-5, with no clear D. The germline V gene has CDR1 SGHTA and CDR2 FQGNSA. V lost 2 bases and J lost 3, with 16 bases in between. The CDR3 loop spans 16 amino acids. The full variable domain, rest sourced from reference TRBV7-2 and TRBJ2-5, is GAGVSQSPSNKVTEKGKDVELRCDPISGHTALYWYRQSLGQGLEFLIYFQGNSAPDKSGLPSDRFSAERTGGSVSTLTIQRTQQEDSAVYLCASSLSGSLRKETQYFGPGTRLLVL.

This chain uses TRBV2 with TRBJ1-1; D perhaps matches TRBD1 (5 bases). V lost 8 bases and J 3 bases, leaving 10 bases between the germline ends. CDR1 and CDR2 (germline): SNHLY, FYNNEI. This CDR3 has 12 residues. The CDR3 region is CASGTADTEAFF. The CDR3 DNA reads as TGTGCCAGCGGGACGGCGGACACTGAAGCTTTCTTT.

Only one count was recorded for this clone. The rearrangement joins TRBV15 to TRBJ1-5; D unresolved. Germline values: CDR1 LNHNV, CDR2 YYDKDF (reference sequence). CDR3 length: 12 residues. The germline V and J ends were trimmed by 2 bases and 7 bases, with 6 bases remaining between them. The CDR3 loop is CATSRFLQPQHF. The CDR3 DNA sequence: TGTGCCACCAGCAGATTCCTACAGCCCCAGCATTTT.